The 9 T cell receptor beta chains reported below all come from one sample, sequenced in a study of T cells in Graves' hyperthyroidism and ophthalmopathy. TCR beta CDR3 region amplification was performed from RNA transcripts. HTBI primers drove first-round RT-PCR of the TCR CDR3. TCRdb fed the multiplex PCR reads into MiXCR, producing one record per CDR3 protein. The sample consists of more than 350,000 distinct CDR3 sequences, 17% of them appearing once. Input material: blood. The receptors here all came from a woman under 40 with Graves' hyperthyroidism that later progressed to Graves' ophthalmopathy.

This clonotype was seen ten or more times. This chain connects TRBV28 to TRBJ1-4; D is perhaps TRBD1 (6 bases). The CDR3 is 15 amino acids. V was trimmed by 1 base and J by 8 bases, leaving 14 bases between them. Germline V gene lookup returns CDR1 MDHEN and CDR2 SYDVKM. This CDR3 reads CASSLSAGAEEKLFF. The CDR3 region has the DNA TGTGCCAGCAGTTTATCGGCAGGGGCCGAAGAAAAACTGTTTTTT.

The chain recombines TRBV15 with TRBJ2-3; weak D call: TRBD2 (6 bases). The CDR3 is made up of 17 amino acids. In germline, CDR1 is LNHNV, CDR2 YYDKDF (reference sequence). The germline V and J ends were trimmed by 0 bases and 3 bases, with 16 bases remaining between them. CDR3 loop: CATSRDLSGYLTDTQYF. The CDR3 nucleotides are TGTGCCACCAGCAGAGATTTGAGCGGGTATTTAACAGATACGCAGTATTTT.

In this sample, this clonotype turned up many times. The chain recombines TRBV11-2 with TRBJ2-1; 7 bases align to TRBD1. Per germline, CDR1 SGHAT and CDR2 FQNNGV. Losses at the gene ends were 5 bases for V and 10 bases for J; bases not matched to a gene: 5. The length of the CDR3 is 12 residues. The CDR3 DNA is TGTGCCAGCAGCCGAGGGGGCTGGGAGCAGTTCTTC. Encoded protein: CASSRGGWEQFF.

The chain joins TRBV18 to TRBJ2-1; 9 bases match TRBD2. Germline V CDR1 and CDR2: KGHSH, LQKENI. There are 15 residues in the CDR3. V was clipped by 6 bases and J by 8 bases; unmatched bases: 11. CDR3 protein: CASSQSVAGADEQFF. CDR3 coding DNA: TGTGCCAGCTCCCAGTCGGTAGCGGGAGCAGATGAGCAGTTCTTC. The complete variable domain, with remaining parts taken from reference TRBV18 and TRBJ2-1, reads NAGVMQNPRHLVRRRGQEARLRCSPMKGHSHVYWYRQLPEEGLKFMVYLQKENIIDESGMPKERFSAEFPKEGPSILRIQQVVRGDSAAYFCASSQSVAGADEQFFGPGTRLTVL.

This clonotype has ten or more counts. The CDR3 nucleotides are TGTGCCAGCAGTTCCGACAGCCAATACTACAATGAGCAGTTCTTC. Translating it yields CASSSDSQYYNEQFF. The chain employs TRBV12-3 or TRBV12-4 and TRBJ2-1, with TRBD1 as a possible D gene (5 bases). The CDR3 extends over 15 amino acids. Between the trimmed V and J ends, which lost 4 bases and 3 bases, there was a span of 13 bases.

This clonotype was counted many times. This chain links TRBV12-3 or TRBV12-4 with TRBJ2-5; 8 bases are a match to TRBD2. The CDR3 is 14 amino acids. The V and J ends lost 4 bases and 3 bases, in that order; junction bases with no gene match: 4. The CDR3 loop reads CASSYSGAKETQYF. DNA of the CDR3: TGTGCCAGCAGTTATAGCGGGGCAAAAGAGACCCAGTACTTC.

A few counts support this clonotype. The rearrangement joins TRBV12-3 or TRBV12-4 to TRBJ2-5; D gene uncertain. The V gene lost 3 bases and the J gene lost 5 bases, with 13 bases spanning the gap. The CDR3 totals 14 residues. Written as DNA, the CDR3 is TGTGCCAGCAGTTTGCGGCAGATCGAGGAGACCCAGTACTTC. It yields the protein CASSLRQIEETQYF.

The CDR3 here is CAWSPGQGYNQPQHF. The CDR3 bases are TGTGCCTGGAGTCCCGGACAGGGATACAATCAGCCCCAGCATTTT. The chain recombines TRBV30 with TRBJ1-5, with 8 bases matching TRBD1. The CDR3 has 15 amino acids. V lost 2 bases to trimming and J lost 3 bases; unmatched junction nucleotides: 6. Germline V gene data show CDR1 as GTSNPN and CDR2 as SVGIG (reference sequence).

As regards this clonotype: The junction differs from germline at one of its ends, possibly a read error. The chain joins TRBV18 to TRBJ2-1, with D unclear. Germline values: CDR1 KGHSH, CDR2 LQKENI. The CDR3 has 14 amino acids. CDR3 loop: CASSPPSTYNEQFF. CDR3 DNA sequence: TGTGCCAGCTCCCCACCTTCAACCTACAATGAGCAGTTCTTC.